This T cell receptor beta chain emerged from a study of beta chain features in type 1 diabetes. About this clone: Its matching antigen is unknown.

The study reverse transcribed the entire isolated RNA, so it sequenced expressed TCRB transcripts. Method: immunoSEQ multiplex PCR; TCRdb's copy keeps in-frame clones and lacks some. The repertoire holds 310,000 or so clones, with over 14% as singletons. Study-wide results and limits: Shortening of TCRB CDR3s, moderate but significant, appeared in all four CD4+ subsets of Type 1 diabetes patients. Individuals with type 1 diabetes displayed fewer insertions and more deletions at VDJ junctions.

The receptor's source is a man aged 18 to 30 with type 1 diabetes. Input material: naive CD4+ T cells from blood.

CDR3 residues: CASSSTDRAGVGEQYF. The CDR3 DNA reads as TGTGCCAGCAGCTCGACAGATCGAGCGGGAGTCGGCGAGCAGTACTTC. V gene TRBV7-6 combines with J gene TRBJ2-7; 8 bases map to TRBD2. CDR1 is SGHVS, CDR2 FNYEAQ, per germline. This CDR3 comprises 16 residues. V was pared by 4 bases and J by 6 bases, with 14 bases of the junction left unmatched.